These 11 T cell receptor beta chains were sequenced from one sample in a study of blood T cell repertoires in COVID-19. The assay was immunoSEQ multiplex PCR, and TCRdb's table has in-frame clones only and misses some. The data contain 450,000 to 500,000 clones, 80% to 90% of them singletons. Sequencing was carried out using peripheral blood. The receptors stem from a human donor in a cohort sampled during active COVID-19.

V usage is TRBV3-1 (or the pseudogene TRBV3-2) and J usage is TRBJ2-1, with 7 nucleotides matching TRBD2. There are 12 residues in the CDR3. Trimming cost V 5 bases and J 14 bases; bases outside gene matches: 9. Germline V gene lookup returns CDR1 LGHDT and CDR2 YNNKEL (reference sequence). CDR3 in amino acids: CASSNKPGREFF. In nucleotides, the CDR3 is TGTGCCAGCAGCAACAAACCGGGGAGGGAGTTCTTC.

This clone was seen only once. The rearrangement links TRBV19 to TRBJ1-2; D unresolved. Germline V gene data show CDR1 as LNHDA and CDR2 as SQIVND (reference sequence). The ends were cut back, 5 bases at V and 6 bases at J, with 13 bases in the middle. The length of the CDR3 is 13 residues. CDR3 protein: CASSYGGSDGYTF. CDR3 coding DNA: TGTGCCAGTAGTTATGGAGGGTCGGATGGCTACACCTTC.

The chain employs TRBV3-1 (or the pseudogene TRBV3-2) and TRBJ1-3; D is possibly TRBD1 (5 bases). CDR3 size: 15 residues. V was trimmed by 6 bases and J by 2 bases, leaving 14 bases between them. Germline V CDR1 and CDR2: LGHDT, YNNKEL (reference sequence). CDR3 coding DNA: TGTGCCAGCAGGACCTCGGGGGGGACTGGAAACACCATATATTTT. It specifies CASRTSGGTGNTIYF.

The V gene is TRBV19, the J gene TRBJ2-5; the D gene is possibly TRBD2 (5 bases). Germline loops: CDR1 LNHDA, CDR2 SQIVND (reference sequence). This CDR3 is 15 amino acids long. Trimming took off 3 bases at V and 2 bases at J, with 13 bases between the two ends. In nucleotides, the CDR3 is TGTGCCAGTAGTATGGACGGACGCGGGCAAGAGACCCAGTACTTC. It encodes CASSMDGRGQETQYF.

CDR3 in DNA: TGCGCCAGCAGGCTAGGACAGGGTCTATCCTATGGCTACACCTTC. Protein product: CASRLGQGLSYGYTF. The chain carries TRBV23-1 and TRBJ1-2, with 8 bases identical to TRBD1. TRBV23-1 carries the ORF label, with uncertain function. Germline trimming cut 6 bases from V and 4 bases from J; bases unmatched to any gene: 10. The CDR3 totals 15 residues.

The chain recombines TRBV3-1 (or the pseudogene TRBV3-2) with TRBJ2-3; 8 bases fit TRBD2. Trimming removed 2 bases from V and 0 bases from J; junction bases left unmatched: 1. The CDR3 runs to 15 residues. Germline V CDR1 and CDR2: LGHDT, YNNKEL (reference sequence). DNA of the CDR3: TGTGCCAGCAGCCAAACTAGCGGTAGCACAGATACGCAGTATTTT. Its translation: CASSQTSGSTDTQYF.

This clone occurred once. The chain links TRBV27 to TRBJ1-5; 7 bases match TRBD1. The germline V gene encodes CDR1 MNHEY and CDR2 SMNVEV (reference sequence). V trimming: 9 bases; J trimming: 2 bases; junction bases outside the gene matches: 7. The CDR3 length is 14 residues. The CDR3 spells CASRGGVGNQPQHF. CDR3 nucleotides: TGTGCCAGTAGAGGGGGCGTGGGCAATCAGCCCCAGCATTTT.

The CDR3 nucleotides are TGCGCCAGCAGCCCGAGCAACAGCCGGAACGAGCAGTACTTC. Translated: CASSPSNSRNEQYF. The chain combines TRBV4-1 with TRBJ2-7; D remains unclear. Germline V gives CDR1 MGHRA, CDR2 YSYEKL. Trimming left V 4 bases short and J 5 bases short, with 15 bases between. The length of the CDR3 is 14 residues.

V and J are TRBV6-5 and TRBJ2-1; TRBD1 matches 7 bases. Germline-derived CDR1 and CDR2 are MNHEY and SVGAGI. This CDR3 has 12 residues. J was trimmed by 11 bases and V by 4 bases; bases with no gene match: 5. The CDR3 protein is CASSFRQGQQFF. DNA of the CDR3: TGTGCCAGCAGTTTCCGACAGGGACAGCAGTTCTTC.

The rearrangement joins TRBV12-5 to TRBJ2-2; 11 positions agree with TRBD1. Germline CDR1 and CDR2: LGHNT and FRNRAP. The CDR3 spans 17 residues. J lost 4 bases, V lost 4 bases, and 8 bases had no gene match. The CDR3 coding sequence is TGTGCTAGTGGTTCCCGGCGGACAGGGGGCGTCACCGGGGAGCTGTTTTTT. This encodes CASGSRRTGGVTGELFF.

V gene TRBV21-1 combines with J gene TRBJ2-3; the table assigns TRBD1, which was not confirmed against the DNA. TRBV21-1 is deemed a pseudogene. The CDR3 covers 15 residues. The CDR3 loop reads CASSKVDSGPDTQYF. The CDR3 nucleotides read TGTGCCAGCAGCAAAGTAGACAGTGGGCCAGATACGCAGTATTTT.